This passage covers 21 T cell receptor beta chains from one sample sequenced in a study of cytomegalovirus exposure and HLA in healthy donors. The primer mix had 60 Vbeta and 13 Jbeta primers. Profiling relied on immunoSEQ multiplex PCR, and the TCRdb table lists in-frame clones only, not all of them. With around 31,000 clones in the sample, the ten largest clones hold over 0.55%. The sequencing sample was made of PBMCs. The receptors derive from a man aged 30 to 45 in good health and CMV-seronegative.

The V gene is TRBV5-1, the J gene TRBJ2-3; TRBD2 matches 14 bases. Trimming removed 4 bases from V and 4 bases from J; junction bases left unmatched: 5. The germline gives CDR1 SGHRS, CDR2 YFSETQ. The CDR3 covers 16 residues. Written as DNA, the CDR3 is TGCGCCAGCAGCATAGGGACTAGCGGGGGTTCAGATACGCAGTATTTT. It codes for CASSIGTSGGSDTQYF. The whole variable domain, filled in from reference TRBV5-1 and TRBJ2-3, reads KAGVTQTPRYLIKTRGQQVTLSCSPISGHRSVSWYQQTPGQGLQFLFEYFSETQRNKGNFPGRFSGRQFSNSRSEMNVSTLELGDSALYLCASSIGTSGGSDTQYFGPGTRLTVL.

This chain links TRBV7-2 with TRBJ2-1; TRBD2 aligns across 9 bases. Germline lookup yields CDR1 SGHTA and CDR2 FQGNSA. The CDR3 runs to 16 residues. J gave up 5 bases and V 0 bases, and 5 bases lay outside the gene matches. CDR3 loop: CASSLAGGRGNNEQFF. The CDR3 DNA sequence: TGTGCCAGCAGCTTAGCAGGCGGGAGGGGTAACAATGAGCAGTTCTTC.

CDR3 in DNA: TGTGCCAGCAGCCAAAGCCCGGGGTTCACCGGGGAGCTGTTTTTT. Translating it yields CASSQSPGFTGELFF. The J gene is TRBJ2-2, the V gene TRBV14; maybe TRBD2 (5 bases). The V gene's germline CDR1 is SGHDN and CDR2 FVKESK. V was pared by 2 bases and J by 4 bases, with 11 bases between. The CDR3 consists of 15 residues.

V gene TRBV5-1 combines with J gene TRBJ1-2; 8 bases map to TRBD1. The CDR3 has 15 residues. J was trimmed by 7 bases and V by 0 bases; bases with no gene match: 8. In germline, CDR1 is SGHRS, CDR2 YFSETQ. The CDR3 DNA is TGCGCCAGCAGCTTGGCGGCCAGGGGGCTTTCTGGCTACACCTTC. Protein: CASSLAARGLSGYTF.

The rearrangement joins TRBV7-3 to TRBJ2-1, with 8 positions matching TRBD1. Germline lookup yields CDR1 SGHTA and CDR2 FQGTGA. This CDR3 contains 13 residues. The J segment lost 6 bases and the V segment lost 5 bases, leaving 3 bases of the junction unmatched. The CDR3 DNA follows: TGTGCCAGCAGCCTGACAGGGGTCAATGAGCAGTTCTTC. It is translated as CASSLTGVNEQFF.

The V gene is TRBV2, the J gene TRBJ2-5; possibly TRBD2 for D (6 bases). The CDR3 consists of 15 residues. Germline CDR1 is SNHLY and CDR2 is FYNNEI. Deletions cut 5 bases from V and 5 bases from J, with 18 bases between. The chain's CDR3 is CASSPRRGPSETQYF. The CDR3 DNA reads TGTGCCAGCAGTCCTAGGAGGGGCCCGTCCGAGACCCAGTACTTC. Variable domain in full (rest from reference TRBV2 and TRBJ2-5): EPEVTQTPSHQVTQMGQEVILRCVPISNHLYFYWYRQILGQKVEFLVSFYNNEISEKSEIFDDQFSVERPDGSNFTLKIRSTKLEDSAMYFCASSPRRGPSETQYFGPGTRLLVL.

This chain joins TRBV6-5 and TRBJ1-6; D remains ambiguous. This CDR3 contains 14 residues. V was shortened by 5 bases and J by 6 bases, with 11 bases between the two germline ends. Germline V lookup: CDR1 MNHEY, CDR2 SVGAGI. The CDR3 DNA sequence: TGTGCCAGCAGTGTGCAGTTGTCTAATTCACCCCTCCACTTT. Protein sequence: CASSVQLSNSPLHF.

The chain is built from TRBV10-3 and TRBJ2-1; 8 bases align to TRBD1. Germline assignment: CDR1 ENHRY and CDR2 SYGVKD. The CDR3 contains 12 residues. V lost 3 bases to trimming and J lost 14 bases; unmatched junction nucleotides: 6. The CDR3 region is CAISEKQGDKFF. The CDR3 DNA sequence: TGTGCCATCAGTGAAAAACAGGGGGACAAGTTCTTC.

The genes are TRBV23-1 and TRBJ2-7, with D perhaps matching TRBD1 (5 bases). TRBV23-1 counts as an open reading frame of uncertain function. V dropped 0 bases and J dropped 3 bases, with 21 bases sitting between them. The CDR3 contains 18 residues. In DNA form, the CDR3 reads TGCGCCAGCAGTCAATCGAGTCCAGGGTTAAAAATCCGCTACGAGCAGTACTTC. It specifies CASSQSSPGLKIRYEQYF.

The chain carries TRBV28 and TRBJ1-4; TRBD1 is a possible D gene (5 bases). Between the trimmed V and J ends, which lost 10 bases and 8 bases, there was a span of 17 bases. Per the germline V gene, CDR1 is MDHEN and CDR2 is SYDVKM. The CDR3 is 13 residues long. This chain's CDR3 is CATNGAGEEKLFF. As DNA, the CDR3 is TGTGCCACAAATGGGGCAGGAGAGGAAAAACTGTTTTTT.

The chain is built from TRBV9 and TRBJ1-4; maybe TRBD1 (5 bases). Germline-derived CDR1 and CDR2 are SGDLS and YYNGEE. V shed 2 bases and J shed 7 bases, with 15 bases lying between them. This CDR3 region has 15 residues. The CDR3 sequence: CASSVRTGGPEKLFF. The DNA for the CDR3 is TGTGCCAGCAGCGTGAGGACCGGGGGTCCTGAAAAACTGTTTTTT.

The chain carries TRBV7-8 and TRBJ2-5, with 15 bases aligning to TRBD2. V was pared by 0 bases and J by 6 bases, with 8 bases of the junction left unmatched. Germline V CDR1 and CDR2: SGHVS, FQNEAQ. CDR3 size: 18 residues. The CDR3 nucleotides are TGTGCCAGCAGCTTAGCTGGACTAGCGGGAGGGCGGTGGCAGACCCAGTACTTC. Protein: CASSLAGLAGGRWQTQYF.

The rearrangement links TRBV5-6 to TRBJ1-1, with D unclear. Trimming stripped 1 base from V and 6 bases from J, with 10 bases between. The CDR3 is 13 amino acids. Germline CDR1 is SGHDT and CDR2 is YYEEEE. The CDR3, as DNA: TGTGCCAGCAGCTTGCTTAAGCTTTCTGAAGCTTTCTTT. Translated: CASSLLKLSEAFF.

The chain uses TRBV6-5 and TRBJ2-3; D perhaps matches TRBD1 (6 bases). The CDR3 runs to 15 residues. Trimming took off 5 bases at V and 0 bases at J, with 12 bases between the two ends. Germline values: CDR1 MNHEY, CDR2 SVGAGI. CDR3 in DNA: TGTGCCAGCAGTCCCCCAGGGGCCAGCACAGATACGCAGTATTTT. It is translated as CASSPPGASTDTQYF.

V is TRBV19 and J is TRBJ2-5, with D possibly matching TRBD2 (6 bases). The germline V and J ends were trimmed by 6 bases and 4 bases, with 21 bases remaining between them. Germline values: CDR1 LNHDA, CDR2 SQIVND (reference sequence). This CDR3 is 16 amino acids long. The CDR3 reads CASRDPSAGPGETQYF. CDR3 in DNA: TGTGCCAGTAGAGATCCTAGCGCTGGGCCGGGAGAGACCCAGTACTTC.

CDR3 loop: CASSLPFGWGGRAFF. The DNA of the CDR3 is TGTGCCAGCAGCTTGCCCTTCGGATGGGGCGGAAGGGCTTTCTTT. This sequence joins TRBV11-3 and TRBJ1-1; possible D gene TRBD1, 5 bases. Trimming pared 3 bases from V and 11 bases from J, leaving 22 bases between. CDR1 and CDR2 (germline): SGHNT, YENEEA. The CDR3 is 15 amino acids.

The CDR3 loop reads CASKETGFNNEQFF. The CDR3 DNA reads as TGTGCCAGTAAGGAGACAGGGTTTAATAATGAGCAGTTCTTC. The chain uses TRBV19 and TRBJ2-1, with 7 bases matching TRBD1. The CDR3 has 14 amino acids. V lost 7 bases and J lost 7; bases outside the gene matches: 10. Germline lookup yields CDR1 LNHDA and CDR2 SQIVND (reference sequence).

This chain links TRBV7-9 with TRBJ2-5, with TRBD2 identical over 14 bases. V shed 0 bases, J shed 4 bases, and the junction held 1 base outside the gene matches. CDR1 SEHNR and CDR2 FQNEAQ come from the germline V gene (reference sequence). The CDR3 runs to 16 residues. Here the CDR3 DNA reads TGTGCCAGCAGCTTAGCTGGACTAGCGGGAGGAGAGACCCAGTACTTC. Translated: CASSLAGLAGGETQYF.

The rearrangement uses TRBV5-6 and TRBJ2-7; no reliable D call. The germline gives CDR1 SGHDT, CDR2 YYEEEE. V lost 4 bases to trimming and J lost 4 bases, with 21 bases between them. This CDR3 has 16 amino acids. DNA for the CDR3: TGTGCCAGCAGCCTCATGACTGAGAACGAATTATACGAGCAGTACTTC. This translates into CASSLMTENELYEQYF.

This chain joins TRBV18 and TRBJ2-7, with TRBD1 matching 8 bases. Germline CDR1 reads KGHSH; CDR2 reads LQKENI. The CDR3 has 18 amino acids. V shed 2 bases and J 0 bases; nucleotides not matched to a gene: 12. The CDR3: CASSPIGTGVVSSYEQYF. CDR3 DNA sequence: TGTGCCAGCTCACCAATCGGGACAGGCGTCGTTTCCTCCTACGAGCAGTACTTC.

The rearrangement links TRBV2 to TRBJ1-5, with 10 bases identical to TRBD1. V lost 5 bases and J lost 5; bases outside the gene matches: 3. The CDR3 extends over 14 amino acids. Per the germline V gene, CDR1 is SNHLY and CDR2 is FYNNEI. CDR3 amino acids: CASSPGQGYQPQHF. The CDR3 nucleotides are TGTGCCAGCAGTCCGGGACAGGGGTATCAGCCCCAGCATTTT.